One and the same sample provided the 28 T cell receptor beta chains below, sequenced in a study of regulatory T cells in long-lasting Graves disease. Assembly of TCR beta libraries relied on iRepertoire HTBI primers together with Arm-PCR of CDR3 regions. Using its own MiXCR run on the multiplex PCR reads, TCRdb lists one record per CDR3 protein. The sample has hundreds of thousands of distinct CDR3 sequences; approximately 15% are singletons. The time point here: newly diagnosed GD, antithyroid drugs for less than 3 months. The TCR library was prepared using RNA isolated from PBMCs. This sample also belongs to another study, concerning T cells in Graves' hyperthyroidism and ophthalmopathy.

The sample consisted of peripheral blood mononuclear cells (PBMCs), taken at new diagnosis, from a patient treated with antithyroid drugs. The receptors here all came from a woman aged 25 to 39 with Graves disease.

This chain links TRBV7-2 with TRBJ2-3; D might be TRBD1 (5 bases). There are 17 residues in the CDR3. Germline loops: CDR1 SGHTA, CDR2 FQGNSA. With 4 bases removed from V and 0 bases from J, the gap between germline ends came to 17 bases. The CDR3 coding sequence is TGTGCCAGCAGCTCCAAGGGGTCTCAAACTAGCACAGATACGCAGTATTTT. The encoded protein is CASSSKGSQTSTDTQYF.

Many counts were recorded for this clonotype. The rearrangement joins TRBV7-2 to TRBJ2-7; 8 bases match TRBD1. V was pared by 6 bases and J by 4 bases, with 11 bases of the junction left unmatched. Germline V gene sequence: CDR1 SGHTA, CDR2 FQGNSA. The CDR3 has 15 amino acids. The CDR3 sequence is CASSYDRGSAYEQYF. DNA for the CDR3: TGTGCCAGCAGTTACGACAGGGGAAGCGCTTACGAGCAGTACTTC.

The chain links TRBV27 to TRBJ2-1; D is perhaps TRBD1 (6 bases). V was clipped by 6 bases and J by 4 bases, with 22 bases between them. The length of the CDR3 is 17 residues. The V gene's germline CDR1 is MNHEY and CDR2 SMNVEV (reference sequence). This CDR3 reads CASRTPIRGPNYNEQFF. CDR3 nucleotide sequence: TGTGCCAGCAGGACCCCTATCAGGGGCCCCAATTACAATGAGCAGTTCTTC.

This rearrangement joins TRBV6-1 to TRBJ2-1, with TRBD2 matching over 12 bases. Germline CDR1 reads MNHNS; CDR2 reads SASEGT. The trim removed 4 bases at V and 4 bases at J, leaving 5 bases unmatched. This CDR3 is built from 16 residues. This CDR3 reads CASSGTSGTFYNEQFF. The CDR3 region has the DNA TGTGCCAGCAGTGGGACTAGCGGGACTTTTTACAATGAGCAGTTCTTC.

As for this clonotype: A single base separates this from a much larger clone, so it may be a read error. V and J are TRBV6-1 and TRBJ1-1, with D possibly matching TRBD1 (5 bases). Germline CDR1 MNHNS, CDR2 SASEGT. V lost 8 bases and J 7 bases, leaving 26 bases between the germline ends. This CDR3 has 16 residues. CDR3: CASPRPGLIPLIEAFF. The CDR3 nucleotides are TGTGCCAGCCCGCGACCAGGGTTAATACCTCTGATTGAAGCTTTCTTT.

This clonotype was recorded many times. CDR3 protein: CASSEDPIRGYTF. In nucleotides, the CDR3 is TGTGCCAGCAGTGAAGACCCCATCAGAGGCTACACCTTC. This chain uses TRBV6-1 with TRBJ1-2; unclear D gene. Germline lookup yields CDR1 MNHNS and CDR2 SASEGT. V was clipped by 1 base and J by 8 bases, with 11 bases between them. The CDR3 length is 13 residues.

This chain uses TRBV6-9 with TRBJ2-1, with 8 bases that match TRBD2. V shed 3 bases, J shed 7 bases, and the junction held 8 bases outside the gene matches. Germline assignment: CDR1 MNHGY and CDR2 SVAAGI. The CDR3 totals 15 residues. The CDR3 coding sequence is TGTGCCAGCAGTTACTCTCTCGGGGGGGTGAATGAGCAGTTCTTC. It is translated as CASSYSLGGVNEQFF.

The chain links TRBV12-3 or TRBV12-4 to TRBJ1-6; D is undetermined. The germline V and J ends were trimmed by 5 bases and 4 bases, with 6 bases remaining between them. The CDR3 covers 13 residues. The CDR3: CASSGDYNSPLHF. The CDR3 nucleotides read TGTGCCAGCAGTGGGGATTATAATTCACCCCTCCACTTT.

This clonotype was detected ten times or more. This chain uses TRBV6-1 with TRBJ1-5, with 7 bases fitting TRBD1. CDR1 is MNHNS, CDR2 SASEGT, per germline. CDR3 length equals 14 residues. V gave up 7 bases and J gave up 7 bases; unmatched junction bases: 10. As DNA, the CDR3 is TGTGCCAGCAACCCGACAGGGAGAAAGCAGCCCCAGCATTTT. As protein: CASNPTGRKQPQHF.

The CDR3 nucleotides are TGCGCCAGCAGCGACGTGGGGACAGGGTTTCATTCACCCCTCCACTTT. The encoded protein is CASSDVGTGFHSPLHF. V usage is TRBV5-1 and J usage is TRBJ1-6; 9 bases fit TRBD1. Germline CDR1 SGHRS, CDR2 YFSETQ. The V segment lost 4 bases and the J segment 8 bases; nucleotides outside the gene matches: 10. CDR3 length: 16 amino acids.

This clonotype has more than one count but fewer than ten. The V and J genes are TRBV7-3 and TRBJ2-3, with D perhaps matching TRBD1 or TRBD2 (6 bases each). This CDR3 has 15 amino acids. Trimming pared 5 bases from V and 0 bases from J, leaving 12 bases between. Germline V gene data show CDR1 as SGHTA and CDR2 as FQGTGA. Here the CDR3 DNA reads TGTGCCAGCAGCCGGGGGACAACTAGCACAGATACGCAGTATTTT. The encoded protein is CASSRGTTSTDTQYF.

The rearrangement joins TRBV7-3 to TRBJ2-7; 10 bases align to TRBD2. The length of the CDR3 is 15 residues. Germline V gene sequence: CDR1 SGHTA, CDR2 FQGTGA. Trimming took 5 bases from V and 2 from J; bases not matched to a gene: 6. The CDR3 DNA reads TGTGCCAGCAGCCCCCAAGGGACTAGCGCCTACGAGCAGTACTTC. Translated, it gives CASSPQGTSAYEQYF.

At least ten counts were recorded for this clonotype. The rearrangement uses TRBV20-1 and TRBJ2-3; TRBD2 might be the D (6 bases). Germline V gene data show CDR1 as DFQATT and CDR2 as SNEGSKA (reference sequence). The CDR3 consists of 12 residues. With 5 bases removed from V and 6 bases from J, the gap between germline ends came to 12 bases. DNA for the CDR3: TGCAGTGCTCCACCGGGGGTCGATACGCAGTATTTT. Protein: CSAPPGVDTQYF.

A few counts support this clonotype. The gene calls are TRBV20-1 and TRBJ2-5, with a possible D match to TRBD1 (5 bases). Deletions cut 6 bases from V and 5 bases from J, with 13 bases between. Germline V CDR1 and CDR2: DFQATT, SNEGSKA (reference sequence). The CDR3 is 12 residues long. CDR3 loop: CSAPTQGETQYF. Here the CDR3 DNA reads TGCAGTGCGCCAACCCAGGGTGAGACCCAGTACTTC.

This chain joins TRBV20-1 and TRBJ2-3, with a possible D match to TRBD2 (5 bases). V lost 1 base to trimming and J lost 3 bases, with 14 bases between them. Germline values: CDR1 DFQATT, CDR2 SNEGSKA (reference sequence). CDR3 size: 15 residues. In nucleotides, the CDR3 is TGCAGTGCTAGAGTAGGAGGAGGAGGAACAGATACGCAGTATTTT. Translated: CSARVGGGGTDTQYF.

This clonotype was seen a handful of times. This chain connects TRBV6-2 or TRBV6-3 to TRBJ1-1; TRBD1 aligns across 7 bases. J was trimmed by 6 bases and V by 1 base; bases with no gene match: 17. The germline CDR1 and CDR2 sequences are MNHEY and SVGEGT. This CDR3 contains 18 residues. This chain's CDR3 is CASSYCDLRRGGGSEAFF. The DNA of the CDR3 is TGTGCCAGCAGTTACTGTGACCTTCGCCGAGGGGGCGGGTCTGAAGCTTTCTTT.

This clonotype was picked up many times. This chain joins TRBV27 and TRBJ1-1; 7 bases agree with TRBD1. This CDR3 spans 15 amino acids. From germline, CDR1 is MNHEY and CDR2 SMNVEV (reference sequence). Germline trimming cut 4 bases from V and 8 bases from J; bases unmatched to any gene: 13. The CDR3 DNA follows: TGTGCCAGCAGTTCCGGCCCCGGGACAGCCACCGAAGCTTTCTTT. It specifies CASSSGPGTATEAFF.

Many counts were recorded for this clonotype. V and J are TRBV20-1 and TRBJ1-2; D might be TRBD1 (5 bases). The CDR3 runs to 12 residues. CDR1 and CDR2 from the germline V gene are DFQATT and SNEGSKA (reference sequence). Trimming shortened V by 5 bases and J by 4 bases, and 11 bases separated the two germline ends. CDR3 region: CSASTGGYGYTF. CDR3 nucleotide sequence: TGCAGTGCTTCCACAGGTGGCTATGGCTACACCTTC.

This clonotype was counted many times. The genes are TRBV28 and TRBJ1-2, with TRBD1 matching over 9 bases. Germline loops: CDR1 MDHEN, CDR2 SYDVKM. This CDR3 spans 15 amino acids. Losses at the gene ends were 5 bases for V and 4 bases for J; bases not matched to a gene: 8. CDR3: CASSTGTGRVYGYTF. The CDR3, as DNA: TGTGCCAGCAGTACCGGGACAGGGCGGGTCTATGGCTACACCTTC.

With regard to this clonotype: This likely came from a read error, as a far larger clone is one base away. The genes are TRBV28 and TRBJ2-1; 10 nucleotides agree with TRBD2. The J call may be wrong; the DNA end is better matched by TRBJ2-5. There are 20 residues in the CDR3. CDR1 and CDR2 (germline): MDHEN, SYDVKM. The chain's CDR3 is CANSLRPSASAGGPGRAQYF. The CDR3 coding sequence is TGTGCCAACAGTTTGAGGCCCAGTGCTTCAGCGGGAGGGCCAGGGAGGGCCCAGTACTTC.

In its sample, this clonotype was seen a few times. One base away lies a much larger clone, so this may be a sequencing read error. The V gene is TRBV20-1, the J gene TRBJ1-1; 7 nucleotides align to TRBD1. Germline CDR1 is DFQATT and CDR2 is SNEGSKA (reference sequence). The V gene end was trimmed by 3 bases and the J gene end by 5 bases; junction bases not matched to a gene: 3. CDR3 length: 12 amino acids. The CDR3 protein is CSASNRGTEAFF. Written as DNA, the CDR3 is TGCAGTGCTAGCAACAGGGGAACTGAAGCTTTCTTT.

The table lists this clonotype with a few counts. The rearrangement links TRBV28 to TRBJ2-3; 9 bases agree with TRBD2. CDR1 is MDHEN, CDR2 SYDVKM, per germline. V trimming: 6 bases; J trimming: 1 base; junction bases outside the gene matches: 8. The CDR3 sequence is 16 residues long. The CDR3 coding sequence is TGTGCCAGCAGATTGGCGGGAGGGCCGGGCACAGATACGCAGTATTTT. Residues: CASRLAGGPGTDTQYF.

This clonotype was counted ten times or more. The chain uses TRBV28 and TRBJ1-5; D uncertain. Germline V gene data show CDR1 as MDHEN and CDR2 as SYDVKM. This CDR3 region has 13 residues. V lost 6 bases and J 2 bases, leaving 8 bases between the germline ends. CDR3 residues: CASRELGNQPQHF. The CDR3 nucleotides are TGTGCCAGCAGGGAATTGGGCAATCAGCCCCAGCATTTT.

There are a few counts of this clonotype. The V gene is TRBV19, the J gene TRBJ1-5; no definite D call. V lost 4 bases to trimming and J lost 0 bases, with 16 bases between them. The CDR3 extends over 17 amino acids. Per germline, CDR1 LNHDA and CDR2 SQIVND (reference sequence). CDR3 sequence: CASSKLRRNYSNQPQHF. In DNA form, the CDR3 reads TGTGCCAGTAGTAAACTTAGGAGGAACTATAGCAATCAGCCCCAGCATTTT.

This chain joins TRBV7-3 and TRBJ2-2; D ambiguous. Between the trimmed V and J ends, which lost 5 bases and 6 bases, there was a span of 16 bases. Germline V gene sequence: CDR1 SGHTA, CDR2 FQGTGA. This CDR3 comprises 15 residues. The CDR3 nucleotides are TGTGCCAGCAGCCCAGGCACCCGAGCTTCCGGGGAGCTGTTTTTT. It yields the protein CASSPGTRASGELFF.

The V and J genes are TRBV18 and TRBJ2-7; no firm D call. The V gene's germline CDR1 is KGHSH and CDR2 LQKENI. The CDR3 has 12 amino acids. V lost 2 bases to trimming and J lost 6 bases, with 8 bases between them. For the CDR3, the DNA is TGTGCCAGCTCACCAGTGGTGGGCGAGCAGTACTTC. Protein product: CASSPVVGEQYF.

CDR3 bases: TGTGCCAGCAGTTCCAAAAGGGGACTCTACGTCCCCCAAGAGACCCAGTACTTC. Its protein is CASSSKRGLYVPQETQYF. V is TRBV12-3 or TRBV12-4 and J is TRBJ2-5, with D tentatively TRBD2 (6 bases). V gave up 4 bases and J gave up 1 base, with 22 bases separating them. The CDR3 loop spans 18 amino acids.

This clonotype was observed at least ten times. The rearrangement joins TRBV5-1 to TRBJ1-3; possible D gene TRBD1, 5 bases. Trimming left V 0 bases short and J 0 bases short, with 10 bases between. The germline CDR1 and CDR2 sequences are SGHRS and YFSETQ. The CDR3 runs to 16 residues. The CDR3, as DNA: TGCGCCAGCAGCTTGGTTGGGACGGCCTCTGGAAACACCATATATTTT. This translates into CASSLVGTASGNTIYF.